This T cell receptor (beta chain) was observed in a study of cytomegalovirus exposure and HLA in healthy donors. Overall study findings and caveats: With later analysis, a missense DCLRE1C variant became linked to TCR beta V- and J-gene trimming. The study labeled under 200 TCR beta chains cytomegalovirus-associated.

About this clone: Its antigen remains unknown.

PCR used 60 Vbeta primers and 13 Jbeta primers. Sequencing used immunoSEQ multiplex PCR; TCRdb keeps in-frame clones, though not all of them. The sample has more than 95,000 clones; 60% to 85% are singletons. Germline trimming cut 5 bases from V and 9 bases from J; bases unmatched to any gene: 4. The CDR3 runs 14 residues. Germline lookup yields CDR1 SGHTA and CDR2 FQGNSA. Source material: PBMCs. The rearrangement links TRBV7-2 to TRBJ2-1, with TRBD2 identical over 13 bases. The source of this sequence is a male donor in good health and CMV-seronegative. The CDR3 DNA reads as TGTGCCAGCAGCCCCGGGACTAGCGGGGCTGAGCAGTTCTTC. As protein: CASSPGTSGAEQFF. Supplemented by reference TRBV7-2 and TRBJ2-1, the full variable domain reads GAGVSQSPSNKVTEKGKDVELRCDPISGHTALYWYRQSLGQGLEFLIYFQGNSAPDKSGLPSDRFSAERTGGSVSTLTIQRTQQEDSAVYLCASSPGTSGAEQFFGPGTRLTVL.